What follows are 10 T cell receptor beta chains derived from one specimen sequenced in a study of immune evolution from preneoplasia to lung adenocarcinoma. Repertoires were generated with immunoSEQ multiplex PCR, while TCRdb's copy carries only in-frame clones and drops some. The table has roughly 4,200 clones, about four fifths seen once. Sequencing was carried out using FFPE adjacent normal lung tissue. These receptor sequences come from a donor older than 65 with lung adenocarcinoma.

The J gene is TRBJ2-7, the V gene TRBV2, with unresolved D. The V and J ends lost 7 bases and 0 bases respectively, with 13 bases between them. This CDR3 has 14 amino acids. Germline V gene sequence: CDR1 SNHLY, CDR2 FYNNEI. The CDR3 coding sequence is TGTGCCAGCACCATCGGGTGGAGCTCCTACGAGCAGTACTTC. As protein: CASTIGWSSYEQYF.

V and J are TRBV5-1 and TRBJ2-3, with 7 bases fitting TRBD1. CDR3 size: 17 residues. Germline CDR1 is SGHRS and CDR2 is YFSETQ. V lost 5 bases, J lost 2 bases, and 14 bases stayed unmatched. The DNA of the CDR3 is TGCGCCAGCAGGCCCTCCGGTAGGGGGCTTGACACAGATACGCAGTATTTT. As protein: CASRPSGRGLDTDTQYF.

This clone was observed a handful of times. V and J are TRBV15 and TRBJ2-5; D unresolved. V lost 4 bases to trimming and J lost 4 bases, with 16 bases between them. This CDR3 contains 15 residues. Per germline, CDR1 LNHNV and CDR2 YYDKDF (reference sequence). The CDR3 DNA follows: TGTGCCACCAGCAAACCGTCTTTGTCACCAGAGACCCAGTACTTC. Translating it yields CATSKPSLSPETQYF.

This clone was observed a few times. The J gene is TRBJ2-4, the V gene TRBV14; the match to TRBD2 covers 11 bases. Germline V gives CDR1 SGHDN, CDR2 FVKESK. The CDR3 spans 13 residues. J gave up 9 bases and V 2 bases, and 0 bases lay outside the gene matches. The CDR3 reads CASSQTSGSIQYF. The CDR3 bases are TGTGCCAGCAGCCAAACTAGCGGGAGCATTCAGTACTTC.

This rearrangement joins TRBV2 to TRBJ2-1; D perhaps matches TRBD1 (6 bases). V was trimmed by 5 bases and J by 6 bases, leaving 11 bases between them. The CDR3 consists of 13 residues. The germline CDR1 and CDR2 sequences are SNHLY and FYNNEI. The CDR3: CASSWRTANEQFF. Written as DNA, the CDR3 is TGTGCCAGCAGTTGGAGGACAGCCAATGAGCAGTTCTTC. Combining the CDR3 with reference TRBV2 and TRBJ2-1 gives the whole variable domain EPEVTQTPSHQVTQMGQEVILRCVPISNHLYFYWYRQILGQKVEFLVSFYNNEISEKSEIFDDQFSVERPDGSNFTLKIRSTKLEDSAMYFCASSWRTANEQFFGPGTRLTVL.

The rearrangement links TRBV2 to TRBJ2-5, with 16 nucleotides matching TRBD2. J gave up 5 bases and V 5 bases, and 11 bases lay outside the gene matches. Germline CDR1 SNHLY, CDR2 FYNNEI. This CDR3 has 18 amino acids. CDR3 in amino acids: CASSPGTSGRALGETQYF. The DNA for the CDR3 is TGTGCCAGCAGTCCAGGGACTAGCGGGAGGGCCCTCGGGGAGACCCAGTACTTC.

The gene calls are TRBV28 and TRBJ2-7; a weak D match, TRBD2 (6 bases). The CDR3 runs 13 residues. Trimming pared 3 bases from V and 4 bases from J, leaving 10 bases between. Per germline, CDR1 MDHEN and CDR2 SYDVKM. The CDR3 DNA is TGTGCCAGCAGTTTGGCGGGGAGGTACGAGCAGTACTTC. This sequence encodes CASSLAGRYEQYF.

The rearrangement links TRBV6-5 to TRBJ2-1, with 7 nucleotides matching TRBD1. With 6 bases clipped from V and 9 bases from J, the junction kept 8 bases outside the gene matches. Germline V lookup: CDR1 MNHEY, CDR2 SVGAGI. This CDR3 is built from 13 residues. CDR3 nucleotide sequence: TGTGCCAGCAGCCGAGGGGGCCCCATTGAGCAGTTCTTC. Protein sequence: CASSRGGPIEQFF.

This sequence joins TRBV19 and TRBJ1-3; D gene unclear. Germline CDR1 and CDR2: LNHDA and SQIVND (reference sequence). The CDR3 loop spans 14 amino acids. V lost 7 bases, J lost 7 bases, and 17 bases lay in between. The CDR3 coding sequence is TGTGCCAGTACCCCGAGCCCGGCGGGGAACACCATATATTTT. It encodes CASTPSPAGNTIYF. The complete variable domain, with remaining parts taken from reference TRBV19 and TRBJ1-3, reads DGGITQSPKYLFRKEGQNVTLSCEQNLNHDAMYWYRQDPGQGLRLIYYSQIVNDFQKGDIAEGYSVSREKKESFPLTVTSAQKNPTAFYLCASTPSPAGNTIYFGEGSWLTVV.

The CDR3 sequence: CASSFDRTGGEQYF. The CDR3 bases are TGTGCCAGCAGTTTTGACAGGACCGGTGGGGAGCAGTACTTC. The chain has TRBV5-4 and TRBJ2-7, with D perhaps matching TRBD1 (6 bases). Germline V gene sequence: CDR1 SGHNT, CDR2 YYREEE (reference sequence). There are 14 residues in the CDR3. The V and J ends lost 5 bases and 7 bases respectively, with 19 bases between them.